What follows are 22 T cell receptor beta chains derived from one specimen sequenced in a study of blood T cell repertoires in COVID-19. Assay used: immunoSEQ multiplex PCR; TCRdb lists only in-frame clones, some missing. This table has approximately 98,000 clones, just over 85% appearing once. Material: peripheral blood. The source of these receptors is a human donor in a cohort sampled during active COVID-19.

V and J are TRBV7-3 and TRBJ2-3; 12 nucleotides line up with TRBD2. V lost 5 bases to trimming and J lost 0 bases; unmatched junction nucleotides: 3. This CDR3 has 16 amino acids. Germline assignment: CDR1 SGHTA and CDR2 FQGTGA. The CDR3 region is CASSLAGGPSTDTQYF. The CDR3 DNA is TGTGCCAGCAGCCTAGCGGGGGGGCCTAGCACAGATACGCAGTATTTT.

J is TRBJ1-2 and V is TRBV6-5; TRBD1 matches at 11 bases. The CDR3 consists of 16 residues. Trimming at V came to 2 bases and at J to 3 bases, leaving 5 bases not matched to a gene. Germline V gives CDR1 MNHEY, CDR2 SVGAGI. The CDR3 bases are TGTGCCAGCAGTTACGGGACAGGGGGGAAGGACTATGGCTACACCTTC. It specifies CASSYGTGGKDYGYTF.

The chain has TRBV6-5 and TRBJ2-7; a possible D gene is TRBD1 (5 bases). The germline V gene has CDR1 MNHEY and CDR2 SVGAGI. The CDR3 covers 13 residues. Trimming stripped 6 bases from V and 1 base from J, with 10 bases between. The CDR3 DNA follows: TGTGCCAGCAGGGCGACAGCGTCCTACGAGCAGTACTTC. It specifies CASRATASYEQYF.

This chain uses TRBV18 with TRBJ2-1; 11 bases map to TRBD1. The CDR3 loop spans 15 amino acids. V was clipped by 6 bases and J by 3 bases; unmatched bases: 4. CDR1 KGHSH and CDR2 LQKENI come from the germline V gene. The DNA for the CDR3 is TGTGCCAGCTCCCTCGGGACAGGGGGCTACAATGAGCAGTTCTTC. This encodes CASSLGTGGYNEQFF.

This clone has a handful of counts. The chain links TRBV28 to TRBJ1-5; tentatively, D is TRBD1 (5 bases). The CDR3 is 14 amino acids. Trimming shortened V by 3 bases and J by 7 bases, and 13 bases separated the two germline ends. CDR1 MDHEN and CDR2 SYDVKM come from the germline V gene. The CDR3 sequence: CASSLTGVAQPQHF. The CDR3 DNA is TGTGCCAGCAGTTTGACGGGGGTGGCGCAGCCCCAGCATTTT. The complete variable domain, with remaining parts taken from reference TRBV28 and TRBJ1-5, reads DVKVTQSSRYLVKRTGEKVFLECVQDMDHENMFWYRQDPGLGLRLIYFSYDVKMKEKGDIPEGYSVSREKKERFSLILESASTNQTSMYLCASSLTGVAQPQHFGDGTRLSIL.

The V and J genes are TRBV30 and TRBJ2-7; maybe TRBD2 (7 bases). The length of the CDR3 is 14 residues. Germline CDR1 and CDR2: GTSNPN and SVGIG (reference sequence). Trimming left V 1 base short and J 3 bases short, with 13 bases between. CDR3 in amino acids: CAWSGGGSDYEQYF. The CDR3 DNA reads TGTGCCTGGAGTGGGGGGGGCAGTGACTACGAGCAGTACTTC.

The chain uses TRBV5-1 and TRBJ1-1; TRBD1 might be the D (5 bases). Germline loops: CDR1 SGHRS, CDR2 YFSETQ. V was cut by 2 bases and J by 4 bases, with 12 bases left in between. The CDR3 contains 14 residues. The CDR3 bases are TGCGCCAGCAGCTTTGGCCAGGGAGGCACTGAAGCTTTCTTT. Translating it yields CASSFGQGGTEAFF.

This clone occurred once. The chain is built from TRBV6-6 and TRBJ2-7, with 10 bases lining up with TRBD1. Per the germline V gene, CDR1 is MNHNY and CDR2 is SVGAGI (reference sequence). Trimming cost V 6 bases and J 3 bases; bases outside gene matches: 11. The CDR3 covers 16 residues. This CDR3 reads CASRYNRQGAFYEQYF. CDR3 in DNA: TGTGCCAGCAGGTATAATAGACAGGGGGCCTTCTACGAGCAGTACTTC.

This clone was observed once. The V gene is TRBV15, the J gene TRBJ2-2, with D perhaps matching TRBD1 (6 bases). Trimming pared 5 bases from V and 2 bases from J, leaving 9 bases between. Germline loops: CDR1 LNHNV, CDR2 YYDKDF (reference sequence). The length of the CDR3 is 14 residues. The CDR3 region has the DNA TGTGCCACCAGCTGGGACACCAACACCGGGGAGCTGTTTTTT. This codes for CATSWDTNTGELFF.

V and J are TRBV27 and TRBJ1-2; D possibly corresponds to TRBD1 (6 bases). CDR1 and CDR2 (germline): MNHEY, SMNVEV (reference sequence). The germline V and J ends were trimmed by 2 bases and 6 bases, with 13 bases remaining between them. The CDR3 totals 14 residues. CDR3 coding DNA: TGTGCCAGCAGTTTAGGGGGGGCTGGGGATGGCTACACCTTC. This codes for CASSLGGAGDGYTF.

This chain uses TRBV30 with TRBJ1-5; TRBD1 aligns across 9 bases. V was pared by 8 bases and J by 7 bases, with 21 bases of the junction left unmatched. The CDR3 has 17 residues. Germline V gives CDR1 GTSNPN, CDR2 SVGIG (reference sequence). The CDR3 loop is CAAREGQGPPSGQPQHF. CDR3 coding DNA: TGTGCCGCCCGAGAGGGACAGGGCCCTCCCTCAGGCCAGCCCCAGCATTTT.

The chain couples TRBV9 to TRBJ1-2, with 8 bases identical to TRBD1. Trimming at V came to 4 bases and at J to 4 bases, leaving 12 bases not matched to a gene. The CDR3 runs 16 residues. Germline loops: CDR1 SGDLS, CDR2 YYNGEE. The CDR3 is CASSLTDRERGYGYTF. The CDR3 DNA reads as TGTGCCAGCAGCCTCACGGACAGGGAGAGAGGCTATGGCTACACCTTC.

This rearrangement joins TRBV6-2 or TRBV6-3 to TRBJ2-7, with TRBD2 as a possible D gene (6 bases). The V gene's germline CDR1 is MNHEY and CDR2 SVGEGT. CDR3 length equals 13 residues. V was pared by 0 bases and J by 5 bases, with 8 bases between. CDR3 amino acids: CASSYSGGNEQYF. In DNA form, the CDR3 reads TGTGCCAGCAGTTACTCGGGGGGTAACGAGCAGTACTTC.

This chain uses TRBV4-1 with TRBJ2-2, with 11 bases that match TRBD1. After removal of 2 bases from V and 4 bases from J, the junction contained 3 bases not matched to a gene. This CDR3 region has 16 residues. Looked up from germline, CDR1 is MGHRA and CDR2 is YSYEKL. CDR3 in amino acids: CASSQTGTGGTGELFF. In DNA, the CDR3 is TGCGCCAGCAGCCAAACCGGGACAGGGGGCACCGGGGAGCTGTTTTTT.

The V and J genes are TRBV5-6 and TRBJ2-7; 8 bases agree with TRBD1. This CDR3 is built from 14 residues. V gave up 5 bases and J gave up 5 bases; unmatched junction bases: 9. The germline V gene has CDR1 SGHDT and CDR2 YYEEEE. CDR3 residues: CASSPWTGNDEQYF. CDR3 bases: TGTGCCAGCAGTCCCTGGACAGGGAACGACGAGCAGTACTTC.

The chain combines TRBV28 with TRBJ1-3, with unresolved D. Germline V gene lookup returns CDR1 MDHEN and CDR2 SYDVKM. The CDR3 has 15 residues. Trimming removed 6 bases at V and 0 bases at J, with 12 bases between. This chain's CDR3 is CASRSTGSSGNTIYF. The CDR3 DNA reads as TGTGCCAGCAGATCTACCGGGAGCTCTGGAAACACCATATATTTT.

The chain combines TRBV27 with TRBJ2-1; 7 nucleotides align to TRBD1. V shed 6 bases and J 5 bases; nucleotides not matched to a gene: 13. Germline V gene data show CDR1 as MNHEY and CDR2 as SMNVEV (reference sequence). The CDR3 covers 16 residues. CDR3: CASRSAAGGVNNEQFF. For the CDR3, the DNA is TGTGCCAGCAGATCGGCGGCAGGGGGAGTTAACAATGAGCAGTTCTTC.

V usage is TRBV7-2 and J usage is TRBJ2-1; possibly TRBD2 for D (6 bases). CDR3 length equals 16 residues. The germline V gene has CDR1 SGHTA and CDR2 FQGNSA. V lost 9 bases and J 0 bases, leaving 18 bases between the germline ends. The CDR3, as DNA: TGTGCCAGTCTGCAGGGCGGGACCCGCTCCTACAATGAGCAGTTCTTC. It encodes CASLQGGTRSYNEQFF.

J is TRBJ2-5 and V is TRBV5-1; 7 positions agree with TRBD2. V trimming: 2 bases; J trimming: 1 base; junction bases outside the gene matches: 11. The CDR3 spans 17 residues. CDR1 is SGHRS, CDR2 YFSETQ, per germline. The CDR3 DNA is TGCGCCAGCAGCTTCTTGAAGGGCGGGGGTCTCCAAGAGACCCAGTACTTC. Protein sequence: CASSFLKGGGLQETQYF. Filled out from reference TRBV5-1 and TRBJ2-5, the complete variable domain reads KAGVTQTPRYLIKTRGQQVTLSCSPISGHRSVSWYQQTPGQGLQFLFEYFSETQRNKGNFPGRFSGRQFSNSRSEMNVSTLELGDSALYLCASSFLKGGGLQETQYFGPGTRLLVL.

The chain uses TRBV24-1 and TRBJ1-2; D gene unclear. Per germline, CDR1 KGHDR and CDR2 SFDVKD. CDR3 length: 14 amino acids. The V end lost 6 bases, the J end lost 4 bases, and 14 bases lay between the germline ends. In DNA, the CDR3 is TGTGCCACCAGTCGAAGCGGAAATAGCTATGGCTACACCTTC. Amino acid sequence: CATSRSGNSYGYTF.

This clone was observed once. The gene calls are TRBV9 and TRBJ2-1, with TRBD2 matching 12 bases. There are 15 residues in the CDR3. In germline, CDR1 is SGDLS, CDR2 YYNGEE. V shed 0 bases and J 9 bases; nucleotides not matched to a gene: 4. The CDR3 DNA reads TGTGCCAGCAGCGTAGGGACTAGCGGGAAGGCTGAGCAGTTCTTC. Translated: CASSVGTSGKAEQFF.

The chain recombines TRBV30 with TRBJ1-5; TRBD1 matches at 7 bases. Germline loops: CDR1 GTSNPN, CDR2 SVGIG (reference sequence). With V trimmed by 0 bases and J by 5 bases, 13 bases remained unmatched. The CDR3 length is 17 residues. The CDR3 DNA reads TGTGCCTGGAGTGTACCAATCGTAGGGACAGTTTATCAGCCCCAGCATTTT. This translates into CAWSVPIVGTVYQPQHF.